These 20 T cell receptor beta chains share one sample of origin, sequenced in a study of T cell responses to AZD1222 COVID-19 vaccine. Here immunoSEQ multiplex PCR was the method, and the copy in TCRdb shows in-frame clones only, minus some. The sample carries tens of thousands of clones, approximately 90% recorded once. Specimen: peripheral blood, collected on day 0 of AZD1222 vaccination. The receptors stem from an adult in good health.

The CDR3 nucleotides are TGTGCCAGCAGTTCCTTACTTGACACTGAAGCTTTCTTT. Protein sequence: CASSSLLDTEAFF. J is TRBJ1-1 and V is TRBV27; no clear D. The CDR3 is 13 amino acids. Per germline, CDR1 MNHEY and CDR2 SMNVEV (reference sequence). V was trimmed by 4 bases and J by 3 bases, leaving 9 bases between them.

The CDR3 sequence: CASGRPPKSWVSNEQFF. In DNA, the CDR3 is TGTGCCAGCGGACGACCACCTAAGAGTTGGGTATCGAATGAGCAGTTCTTC. The chain recombines TRBV27 with TRBJ2-1; D is unclear. V dropped 8 bases and J dropped 7 bases, with 27 bases sitting between them. CDR1 MNHEY and CDR2 SMNVEV come from the germline V gene (reference sequence). The length of the CDR3 is 17 residues.

This chain joins TRBV5-1 and TRBJ2-1, with D unresolved. The CDR3 spans 15 residues. From germline, CDR1 is SGHRS and CDR2 YFSETQ. V lost 0 bases and J lost 4, with 11 bases in between. CDR3 in DNA: TGCGCCAGCAGCTTGGCCAGTGAGACATACAATGAGCAGTTCTTC. This encodes CASSLASETYNEQFF.

The chain combines TRBV5-1 with TRBJ2-7, with D perhaps TRBD2 (6 bases). Trimming cost V 4 bases and J 0 bases, with 11 bases left between them. CDR1 SGHRS and CDR2 YFSETQ come from the germline V gene. The CDR3 contains 14 residues. CDR3 coding DNA: TGCGCCAGCAGCCGGGACTCGAACTCCTACGAGCAGTACTTC. Translation gives CASSRDSNSYEQYF.

V and J are TRBV6-5 and TRBJ1-1; D not resolved. The V end was cut by 5 bases, the J end by 4 bases, with 14 bases between. Germline V gene data show CDR1 as MNHEY and CDR2 as SVGAGI. The CDR3 covers 14 residues. This CDR3 is CASSLAAGITEAFF. The DNA for the CDR3 is TGTGCCAGCAGTCTCGCCGCGGGGATCACTGAAGCTTTCTTT.

With respect to this clone: An end of the junction does not agree with germline; a read error may underlie this. This rearrangement joins TRBV6-2 or TRBV6-3 to TRBJ1-6; D is uncertain. The CDR3 consists of 13 residues. Germline V gene data show CDR1 as MNHEY and CDR2 as SVGEGT. CDR3 sequence: CASSDSADSPLHF. The CDR3 coding sequence is TGTGCCAGCAGTGACTCGGCGGATTCACCCCTCCACTTT.

This clone appeared once. The chain is built from TRBV4-1 and TRBJ1-2, with 10 bases fitting TRBD1. Looked up from germline, CDR1 is MGHRA and CDR2 is YSYEKL. The CDR3 loop spans 14 amino acids. With 4 bases clipped from V and 8 bases from J, the junction kept 7 bases outside the gene matches. CDR3 loop: CASSPLTGGPGYTF. The CDR3 DNA follows: TGCGCCAGCAGCCCCCTGACAGGGGGCCCGGGCTACACCTTC.

V usage is TRBV20-1 and J usage is TRBJ2-3, with D unclear. The CDR3 has 11 residues. Germline V lookup: CDR1 DFQATT, CDR2 SNEGSKA (reference sequence). V was cut by 2 bases and J by 3 bases, with 3 bases left in between. The CDR3 loop reads CSARRTDTQYF. The CDR3 nucleotides read TGCAGTGCTAGACGGACAGATACGCAGTATTTT.

The J gene is TRBJ2-3, the V gene TRBV12-3 or TRBV12-4; D is undetermined. V lost 5 bases and J lost 2, with 8 bases in between. The CDR3 runs to 13 residues. The CDR3 DNA reads TGTGCCAGCAGTCCCGCTGCCACAGATACGCAGTATTTT. This translates into CASSPAATDTQYF.

This clone was detected once. The chain carries TRBV7-9 and TRBJ1-1; D might be TRBD1 (5 bases). The CDR3 is 14 amino acids. CDR1 is SEHNR and CDR2 is FQNEAQ in the germline V gene (reference sequence). Trimming stripped 5 bases from V and 4 bases from J, with 14 bases between. The CDR3 sequence is CASSHRGGATEAFF. In DNA form, the CDR3 reads TGTGCCAGCAGCCACCGTGGTGGGGCCACTGAAGCTTTCTTT.

The gene calls are TRBV28 and TRBJ2-6; D unresolved. Germline CDR1 MDHEN, CDR2 SYDVKM. Trimming left V 3 bases short and J 0 bases short, with 6 bases between. This CDR3 is built from 15 residues. The chain's CDR3 is CASSLASSGANVLTF. The CDR3 bases are TGTGCCAGCAGTTTGGCGAGCTCTGGGGCCAACGTCCTGACTTTC.

The rearrangement links TRBV6-4 to TRBJ2-4; D is perhaps TRBD2 (5 bases). V was cut by 3 bases and J by 7 bases, with 13 bases left in between. The germline CDR1 and CDR2 sequences are MRHNA and SNTAGT. This CDR3 is 14 amino acids long. CDR3 amino acids: CASSEGAGTNIQYF. CDR3 nucleotides: TGTGCCAGCAGTGAAGGCGCGGGTACGAACATTCAGTACTTC.

This clone was detected once. The chain uses TRBV14 and TRBJ2-2; D could derive from TRBD1 or TRBD2 (6 bases each). With 2 bases removed from V and 1 base from J, the gap between germline ends came to 14 bases. The CDR3 length is 17 residues. Germline V gene lookup returns CDR1 SGHDN and CDR2 FVKESK. CDR3 coding DNA: TGTGCCAGCAGCCAAATAGGGGGGATTTGGAACACCGGGGAGCTGTTTTTT. Amino acid sequence: CASSQIGGIWNTGELFF.

The V and J genes are TRBV10-1 and TRBJ1-1; no clear D gene. CDR3 length: 15 amino acids. CDR1 and CDR2 from the germline V gene are WNHNN and SYGVQD (reference sequence). The V gene lost 0 bases and the J gene lost 1 base, with 9 bases spanning the gap. The CDR3 protein is CASSESPLGNTEAFF. Written as DNA, the CDR3 is TGCGCCAGCAGTGAGTCGCCCTTGGGGAACACTGAAGCTTTCTTT.

The rearrangement joins TRBV3-1 (or the pseudogene TRBV3-2) to TRBJ1-6; the D is unclear. The CDR3 spans 14 residues. V lost 4 bases to trimming and J lost 9 bases, with 13 bases between them. The germline gives CDR1 LGHDT, CDR2 YNNKEL (reference sequence). The CDR3 region has the DNA TGTGCCAGCAGCCTCGACCGACGGAGTTCACCCCTCCACTTT. Translated, it gives CASSLDRRSSPLHF.

The gene calls are TRBV5-4 and TRBJ1-2; D is ambiguous. The germline V gene encodes CDR1 SGHNT and CDR2 YYREEE (reference sequence). V lost 0 bases and J 2 bases, leaving 11 bases between the germline ends. This CDR3 is built from 15 residues. CDR3 amino acids: CASSLAIGENYGYTF. For the CDR3, the DNA is TGTGCCAGCAGCTTGGCGATAGGAGAGAACTATGGCTACACCTTC.

The CDR3 coding sequence is TGTGCCAGCAGTTTATCGAGGACAGGGGGGTTAGAGCAGTACTTC. Amino acids: CASSLSRTGGLEQYF. The chain employs TRBV27 and TRBJ2-7; 10 positions match TRBD1. Germline V CDR1 and CDR2: MNHEY, SMNVEV (reference sequence). The junction had 6 bases not matched to a gene; V was cut back by 0 bases and J by 7 bases. CDR3 length: 15 residues.

CDR3: CAWSATGTSIGAFF. In DNA form, the CDR3 reads TGTGCCTGGAGTGCAACCGGGACCTCGATAGGGGCTTTCTTT. This chain joins TRBV30 and TRBJ1-1, with TRBD1 as a possible D gene (5 bases). Trimming took off 1 base at V and 11 bases at J, with 20 bases between the two ends. This CDR3 has 14 amino acids. Germline V gives CDR1 GTSNPN, CDR2 SVGIG (reference sequence). Full variable domain (rest looked up from reference TRBV30 and TRBJ1-1): SQTIHQWPATLVQPVGSPLSLECTVEGTSNPNLYWYRQAAGRGLQLLFYSVGIGQISSEVPQNLSASRPQDRQFILSSKKLLLSDSGFYLCAWSATGTSIGAFFGQGTRLTVV.

This sequence joins TRBV7-6 and TRBJ1-6; D may be TRBD1 (6 bases). Germline-derived CDR1 and CDR2 are SGHVS and FNYEAQ. The CDR3 length is 15 residues. V was shortened by 3 bases and J by 7 bases, with 13 bases between the two germline ends. The CDR3 DNA reads as TGTGCCAGCAGCTTGGAGGGGGGCCGCAATTCACCCCTCCACTTT. The encoded protein is CASSLEGGRNSPLHF.

V and J are TRBV6-2 or TRBV6-3 and TRBJ2-5, with no clear D. CDR3 size: 13 residues. The V gene lost 2 bases and the J gene lost 1 base, with 5 bases spanning the gap. CDR1 is MNHEY, CDR2 SVGEGT, per germline. This CDR3 is CASSYPLQETQYF. DNA of the CDR3: TGTGCCAGCAGTTACCCCCTCCAAGAGACCCAGTACTTC.